This T cell receptor (beta chain) emerged from a study of blood T cell repertoires in COVID-19. Unmatched junction bases numbered 17, after V lost 4 bases and J lost 4 bases. The length of the CDR3 is 19 residues. Germline values: CDR1 MNHEY, CDR2 SMNVEV (reference sequence). Data came from immunoSEQ multiplex PCR; TCRdb stores just in-frame clones and leaves some out. In the table there are 150,000 to 200,000 clones, 90% of which are singletons. The receptor was isolated from a man aged 50 to 59 with acute or convalescent COVID-19. The rearrangement joins TRBV27 to TRBJ2-1; 9 bases align to TRBD1. Sequencing was performed on peripheral blood. CDR3 in amino acids: CASSSHPPRDREKYNEQFF. CDR3 DNA sequence: TGTGCCAGCAGTTCCCACCCCCCCCGGGACAGGGAAAAATACAATGAGCAGTTCTTC.